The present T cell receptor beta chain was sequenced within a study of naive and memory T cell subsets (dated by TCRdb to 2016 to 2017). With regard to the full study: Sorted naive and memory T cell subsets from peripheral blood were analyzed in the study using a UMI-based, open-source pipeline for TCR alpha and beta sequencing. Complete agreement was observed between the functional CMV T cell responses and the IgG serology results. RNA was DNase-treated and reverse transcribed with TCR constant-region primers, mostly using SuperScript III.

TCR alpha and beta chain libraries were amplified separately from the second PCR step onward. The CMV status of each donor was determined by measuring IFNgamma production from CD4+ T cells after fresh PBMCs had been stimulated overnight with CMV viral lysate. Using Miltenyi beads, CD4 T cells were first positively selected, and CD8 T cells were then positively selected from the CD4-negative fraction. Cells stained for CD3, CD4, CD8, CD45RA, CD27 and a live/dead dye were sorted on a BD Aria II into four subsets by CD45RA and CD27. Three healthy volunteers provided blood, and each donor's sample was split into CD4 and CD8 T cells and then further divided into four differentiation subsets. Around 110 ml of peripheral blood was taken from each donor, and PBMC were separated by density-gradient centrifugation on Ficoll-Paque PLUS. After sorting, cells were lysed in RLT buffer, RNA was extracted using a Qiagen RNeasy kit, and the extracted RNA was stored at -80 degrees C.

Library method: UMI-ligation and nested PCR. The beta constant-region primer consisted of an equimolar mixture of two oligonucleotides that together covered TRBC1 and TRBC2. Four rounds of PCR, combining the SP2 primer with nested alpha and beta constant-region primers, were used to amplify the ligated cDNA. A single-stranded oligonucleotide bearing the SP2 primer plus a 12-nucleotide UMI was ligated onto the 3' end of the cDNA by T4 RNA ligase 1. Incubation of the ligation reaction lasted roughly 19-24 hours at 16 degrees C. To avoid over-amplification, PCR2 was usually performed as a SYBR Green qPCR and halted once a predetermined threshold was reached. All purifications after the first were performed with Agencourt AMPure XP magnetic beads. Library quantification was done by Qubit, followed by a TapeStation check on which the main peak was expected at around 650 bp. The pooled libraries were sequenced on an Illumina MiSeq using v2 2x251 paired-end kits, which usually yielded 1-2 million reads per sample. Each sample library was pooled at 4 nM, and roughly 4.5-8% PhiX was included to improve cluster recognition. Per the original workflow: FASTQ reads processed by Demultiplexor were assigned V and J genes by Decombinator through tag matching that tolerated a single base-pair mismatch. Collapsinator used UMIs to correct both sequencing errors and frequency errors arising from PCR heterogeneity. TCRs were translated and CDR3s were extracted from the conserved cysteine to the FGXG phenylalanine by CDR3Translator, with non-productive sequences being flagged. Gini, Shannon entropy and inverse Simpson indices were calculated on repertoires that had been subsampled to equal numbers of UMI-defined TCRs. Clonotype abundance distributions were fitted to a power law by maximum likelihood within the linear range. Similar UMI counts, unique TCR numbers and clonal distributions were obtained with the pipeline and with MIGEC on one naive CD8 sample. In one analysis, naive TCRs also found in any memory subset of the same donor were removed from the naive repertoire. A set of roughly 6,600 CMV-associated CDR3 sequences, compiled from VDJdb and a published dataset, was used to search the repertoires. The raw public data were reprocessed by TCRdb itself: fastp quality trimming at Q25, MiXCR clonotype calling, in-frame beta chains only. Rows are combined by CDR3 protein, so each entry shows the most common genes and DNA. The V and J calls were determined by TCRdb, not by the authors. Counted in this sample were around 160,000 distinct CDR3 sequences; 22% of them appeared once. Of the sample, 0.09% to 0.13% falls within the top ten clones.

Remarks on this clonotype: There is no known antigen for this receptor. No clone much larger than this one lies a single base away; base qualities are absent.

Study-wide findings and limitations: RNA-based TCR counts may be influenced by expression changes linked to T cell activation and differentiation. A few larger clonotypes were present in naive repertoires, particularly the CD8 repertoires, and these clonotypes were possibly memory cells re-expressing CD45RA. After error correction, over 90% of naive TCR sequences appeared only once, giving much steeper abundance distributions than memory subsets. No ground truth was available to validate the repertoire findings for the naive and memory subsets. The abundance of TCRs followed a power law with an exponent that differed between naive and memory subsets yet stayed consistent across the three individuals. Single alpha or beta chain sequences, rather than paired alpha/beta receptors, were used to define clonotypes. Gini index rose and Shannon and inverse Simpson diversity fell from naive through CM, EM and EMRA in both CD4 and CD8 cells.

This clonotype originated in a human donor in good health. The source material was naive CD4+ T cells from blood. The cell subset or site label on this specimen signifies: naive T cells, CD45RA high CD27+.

The nucleotides are TGTGCCAGCAGCACCGGGACTAGCGGAAACTACAATGAGCAGTTCTTC. It specifies CASSTGTSGNYNEQFF. Rearrangement joined TRBV13 to TRBJ2-1, and TRBD2 aligns with 11 junction nucleotides. V is trimmed back by 5 bases and J by 3 bases, and the junction contains 6 bases that no gene match accounts for. The CDR3 numbers 16 residues from cysteine through phenylalanine. The DNA shown is the 48-base CDR3, in frame from base 1. For CDR1 and CDR2, the germline V gene (reference sequence) lists PRHDT and FYEKMQ.